A single sample is the source of the 30 T cell receptor beta chains below, sequenced in a study of Graves' ophthalmopathy and Graves' hyperthyroidism. From RNA, the CDR3 regions of TCR beta chains were amplified and sequenced. The authors performed first-round RT-PCR with HTBI primers and then a second-round multiplex PCR. TCRdb used MiXCR to reprocess the multiplex PCR reads, holding one entry per CDR3 protein. The sample contains some 390,000 distinct CDR3 sequences, 15% to 20% of which appear only once. The specimen was peripheral blood. These receptors all stem from a woman aged 18-29 years with Graves' ophthalmopathy.

This clonotype was seen many times. V gene TRBV30 combines with J gene TRBJ1-1, with a tentative D call TRBD1 (6 bases). This CDR3 contains 15 residues. V shed 1 base and J shed 3 bases, with 15 bases lying between them. Germline loops: CDR1 GTSNPN, CDR2 SVGIG (reference sequence). The CDR3 nucleotides read TGTGCCTGGAGTGGGGAACCCGGGGGGCACACTGAAGCTTTCTTT. Translating gives CAWSGEPGGHTEAFF.

The genes are TRBV30 and TRBJ1-1, with 9 positions matching TRBD1. Trimming cost V 5 bases and J 5 bases; bases outside gene matches: 3. CDR1 and CDR2 from the germline V gene are GTSNPN and SVGIG (reference sequence). The CDR3 runs to 12 residues. This chain's CDR3 is CAWGTGRTEAFF. In nucleotides, the CDR3 is TGTGCCTGGGGGACAGGGAGGACTGAAGCTTTCTTT. The full variable domain, its missing parts supplied by reference TRBV30 and TRBJ1-1, is SQTIHQWPATLVQPVGSPLSLECTVEGTSNPNLYWYRQAAGRGLQLLFYSVGIGQISSEVPQNLSASRPQDRQFILSSKKLLLSDSGFYLCAWGTGRTEAFFGQGTRLTVV.

This clonotype was seen at least ten times. The CDR3 DNA reads TGTGCCAGCACCCCCGGCGGGAGGAATTACGAGCAGTACTTC. Protein: CASTPGGRNYEQYF. V and J are TRBV28 and TRBJ2-7, with TRBD2 identical over 8 bases. The ends lost 7 bases at V and 4 bases at J; junction bases unmatched: 9. The length of the CDR3 is 14 residues. Germline CDR1 reads MDHEN; CDR2 reads SYDVKM.

This clonotype showed up many times. The rearrangement links TRBV7-2 to TRBJ2-3; D tentatively fits TRBD1 or TRBD2 (5 bases each). V was trimmed by 4 bases and J by 2 bases, leaving 10 bases between them. Germline V gene sequence: CDR1 SGHTA, CDR2 FQGNSA. CDR3 size: 14 residues. The chain's CDR3 is CASSSLGVTDTQYF. The CDR3 DNA reads TGTGCCAGCAGCTCACTGGGGGTCACAGATACGCAGTATTTT.

In this sample, this clonotype turned up many times. The rearrangement joins TRBV28 to TRBJ1-5, with a weak D call TRBD1 (5 bases). V was pared by 6 bases and J by 3 bases, with 18 bases between. From germline, CDR1 is MDHEN and CDR2 SYDVKM. The CDR3 extends over 16 amino acids. The CDR3 loop reads CASSPSTVSSNQPQHF. CDR3 nucleotides: TGTGCCAGCAGCCCTTCGACAGTCTCATCCAATCAGCCCCAGCATTTT.

This clonotype has a count of ten or more. Here the CDR3 DNA reads TGCGCCAGCAGCCAAGTCAGAGGGAACCTCTATGGCTACACCTTC. Amino acid sequence: CASSQVRGNLYGYTF. The chain employs TRBV4-3 and TRBJ1-2; D is unclear. The CDR3 runs 15 residues. Germline lookup yields CDR1 LGHNA and CDR2 YSLEER. Between the trimmed V and J ends, which lost 1 base and 4 bases, there was a span of 13 bases.

This clonotype was detected ten times or more. The CDR3 region has the DNA TGTGCCAGCAGTGAATTAGGCGGACTCTCACCCCTCCACTTT. As protein: CASSELGGLSPLHF. The genes are TRBV25-1 and TRBJ1-6; no firm D call. The germline V gene encodes CDR1 MGHDK and CDR2 SYGVNS. The CDR3 totals 14 residues. Trimming removed 1 base at V and 10 bases at J, with 11 bases between.

There are many counts of this clonotype. DNA of the CDR3: TGTGCCAGCAGCTCGGCTGGGGGGGAGCAGTACTTC. Its translation is CASSSAGGEQYF. The chain recombines TRBV7-2 with TRBJ2-7; TRBD2 is a possible D gene (6 bases). From germline, CDR1 is SGHTA and CDR2 FQGNSA. The germline V and J ends were trimmed by 4 bases and 7 bases, with 11 bases remaining between them. The CDR3 runs to 12 residues.

This clonotype was seen more than once but under ten times. The chain has TRBV29-1 and TRBJ2-2; D unclear. V dropped 4 bases and J dropped 6 bases, with 9 bases sitting between them. This CDR3 region has 12 residues. Germline CDR1 and CDR2: SQVTM and ANQGSEA. The CDR3: CSVGPEPGELFF. DNA of the CDR3: TGCAGCGTTGGGCCGGAACCCGGGGAGCTGTTTTTT.

This clonotype was seen repeatedly, ten times or more. The chain joins TRBV6-5 to TRBJ1-1, with D uncertain. This CDR3 contains 12 residues. The germline gives CDR1 MNHEY, CDR2 SVGAGI. The ends were cut back, 6 bases at V and 6 bases at J, with 11 bases in the middle. The DNA of the CDR3 is TGTGCCAGCAGCCGAGGAGGTTCTGAAGCTTTCTTT. Protein sequence: CASSRGGSEAFF.

This clonotype was detected ten times or more. The chain couples TRBV18 to TRBJ1-5, with TRBD1 matching 7 bases. This CDR3 is built from 16 residues. Trimming at V came to 3 bases and at J to 4 bases, leaving 9 bases not matched to a gene. Germline V lookup: CDR1 KGHSH, CDR2 LQKENI. DNA for the CDR3: TGTGCCAGCTCACCGACACAGGGGAGGGGAAATCAGCCCCAGCATTTT. Residues: CASSPTQGRGNQPQHF.

This clonotype was counted at least ten times. The CDR3 coding sequence is TGTGCCAGCTCACCGGGTAGCAGGACCAGCAATCAGCCCCAGCATTTT. This encodes CASSPGSRTSNQPQHF. The V and J genes are TRBV18 and TRBJ1-5; D is ambiguous. V lost 3 bases and J lost 1, with 13 bases in between. There are 16 residues in the CDR3. The germline gives CDR1 KGHSH, CDR2 LQKENI.

This clonotype came up many times. Here the CDR3 DNA reads TGTGCCAGCAGTTGGGACAGACAGTACTTC. Translation gives CASSWDRQYF. The chain carries TRBV6-1 and TRBJ2-5, with 7 nucleotides matching TRBD1. Trimming cost V 5 bases and J 11 bases; bases outside gene matches: 2. The CDR3 length is 10 residues. Germline CDR1 and CDR2: MNHNS and SASEGT.

There are many counts of this clonotype. The rearrangement uses TRBV15 and TRBJ2-1; tentative D call: TRBD2 (7 bases). V dropped 8 bases and J dropped 5 bases, with 13 bases sitting between them. The CDR3 sequence is 13 residues long. Germline assignment: CDR1 LNHNV and CDR2 YYDKDF (reference sequence). CDR3 in DNA: TGTGCCACCGAGGGGGGGCCGGACAATGAGCAGTTCTTC. Encoded protein: CATEGGPDNEQFF.

V gene TRBV18 combines with J gene TRBJ1-3, with 9 nucleotides matching TRBD1. V lost 2 bases, J lost 0 bases, and 8 bases stayed unmatched. Germline-derived CDR1 and CDR2 are KGHSH and LQKENI. The CDR3 contains 18 residues. In DNA, the CDR3 is TGTGCCAGCTCACCAGGGACAGGGTCCGTTCACTCTGGAAACACCATATATTTT. It is translated as CASSPGTGSVHSGNTIYF.

This clonotype was counted between two and nine times. This chain connects TRBV11-2 to TRBJ2-2; the D gene could be TRBD1 or TRBD2 (5 bases each). V gave up 5 bases and J gave up 0 bases, with 19 bases separating them. The V gene's germline CDR1 is SGHAT and CDR2 FQNNGV. This CDR3 is built from 18 residues. The CDR3 nucleotides are TGTGCCAGCAGCCCCAACCGGGACCGTACTTCGAACACCGGGGAGCTGTTTTTT. It translates to CASSPNRDRTSNTGELFF.

This clonotype was seen many times. V usage is TRBV7-9 and J usage is TRBJ2-5, with TRBD1 as a possible D gene (5 bases). The CDR3 spans 14 residues. Germline V lookup: CDR1 SEHNR, CDR2 FQNEAQ (reference sequence). Trimming stripped 4 bases from V and 2 bases from J, with 11 bases between. The CDR3 spells CASSWAKGQETQYF. The CDR3 DNA reads TGTGCCAGCAGCTGGGCCAAGGGGCAAGAGACCCAGTACTTC.

The chain is built from TRBV30 and TRBJ1-1; D might be TRBD1 (5 bases). There are 13 residues in the CDR3. The V end lost 5 bases, the J end lost 3 bases, and 13 bases lay between the germline ends. Germline loops: CDR1 GTSNPN, CDR2 SVGIG (reference sequence). The CDR3 nucleotides are TGTGCCTGGCGCTTCACAGGAGACACTGAAGCTTTCTTT. Protein sequence: CAWRFTGDTEAFF.

This clonotype was counted at least ten times. The DNA of the CDR3 is TGTGCCAGCAGTTTGACAGGGGGTTCGTTGGGGGCCAACGTCCTGACTTTC. Its protein product is CASSLTGGSLGANVLTF. The chain couples TRBV6-5 to TRBJ2-6; 9 bases fit TRBD1. V lost 4 bases and J lost 4; bases outside the gene matches: 8. Germline lookup yields CDR1 MNHEY and CDR2 SVGAGI. The CDR3 is 17 residues long.

The sample holds many counts of this clonotype. The gene calls are TRBV6-5 and TRBJ2-2, with unresolved D. From germline, CDR1 is MNHEY and CDR2 SVGAGI. V lost 7 bases and J 4 bases, leaving 16 bases between the germline ends. This CDR3 is 15 amino acids long. CDR3 sequence reads: CASIVESLPTGELFF. DNA for the CDR3: TGTGCCAGCATCGTGGAGAGCCTCCCCACCGGGGAGCTGTTTTTT.

This clonotype was detected many times. The rearrangement joins TRBV28 to TRBJ2-5; no clear D gene. V was trimmed by 6 bases and J by 6 bases, leaving 14 bases between them. Per the germline V gene, CDR1 is MDHEN and CDR2 is SYDVKM. The CDR3 loop spans 13 amino acids. CDR3 sequence (DNA): TGTGCCAGCAGCCGGGTGGCCCTGAAGACCCAGTACTTC. This translates into CASSRVALKTQYF.

This clonotype was observed at least ten times. CDR3 region: CASRIAGGSSGELFF. As DNA, the CDR3 is TGTGCCAGCAGGATAGCGGGGGGGTCTTCCGGGGAGCTGTTTTTT. The chain recombines TRBV6-1 with TRBJ2-2, with TRBD2 identical over 11 bases. V lost 6 bases to trimming and J lost 6 bases; unmatched junction nucleotides: 6. CDR3 length: 15 residues. The germline CDR1 and CDR2 sequences are MNHNS and SASEGT.

This clonotype was found many times. The chain couples TRBV14 to TRBJ2-5; no definite D call. This CDR3 is 17 amino acids long. In germline, CDR1 is SGHDN, CDR2 FVKESK. V lost 3 bases and J lost 0, with 17 bases in between. For the CDR3, the DNA is TGTGCCAGCAGCCAGGATCGTGACGTAAGCTACCAAGAGACCCAGTACTTC. This sequence encodes CASSQDRDVSYQETQYF.

This clonotype was counted ten times or more. The chain joins TRBV6-5 to TRBJ1-1, with no clear D. The germline CDR1 and CDR2 sequences are MNHEY and SVGAGI. V was shortened by 4 bases and J by 1 base, with 13 bases between the two germline ends. The CDR3 sequence is 15 residues long. CDR3 DNA sequence: TGTGCCAGCAGTTTGGCCCGGGAAAGGAACACTGAAGCTTTCTTT. Protein: CASSLARERNTEAFF.

In its sample, this clonotype was seen many times. The V call is TRBV2, the J call TRBJ2-4; 12 bases fit TRBD2. The V gene end was trimmed by 6 bases and the J gene end by 3 bases; junction bases not matched to a gene: 6. Germline assignment: CDR1 SNHLY and CDR2 FYNNEI. CDR3 size: 16 residues. CDR3 sequence (DNA): TGTGCCAGCAGAAGACTAGCGGGAGAGGTCAAAAACATTCAGTACTTC. Translated: CASRRLAGEVKNIQYF.

The chain carries TRBV6-1 and TRBJ2-7, with 12 bases that match TRBD2. CDR1 is MNHNS, CDR2 SASEGT, per germline. The CDR3 has 17 residues. V was pared by 6 bases and J by 2 bases, with 11 bases of the junction left unmatched. CDR3 sequence reads: CASSPGLAGTHPYEQYF. In DNA, the CDR3 is TGTGCCAGCAGCCCCGGACTAGCGGGAACACATCCCTACGAGCAGTACTTC.

This clonotype was counted ten times or more. The rearrangement uses TRBV3-1 and TRBJ2-4; 10 positions match TRBD2. CDR3 length: 12 residues. The trim removed 3 bases at V and 13 bases at J, leaving 3 bases unmatched. Germline CDR1 is LGHDT and CDR2 is YNNKEL (reference sequence). The chain's CDR3 is CASSHSSGGQYF. The CDR3 region has the DNA TGTGCCAGCAGCCACTCTAGCGGGGGCCAGTACTTC.

This clonotype has a count of ten or more. The gene calls are TRBV10-3 and TRBJ1-3; 10 bases fit TRBD1. The CDR3 is made up of 14 amino acids. Germline V gene data show CDR1 as ENHRY and CDR2 as SYGVKD. Losses at the gene ends were 6 bases for V and 6 bases for J; bases not matched to a gene: 5. CDR3 DNA: TGTGCCATCAGCCGCGGACAGGGGGAAAACACCATATATTTT. Translation gives CAISRGQGENTIYF.

The table lists this clonotype with many counts. The chain combines TRBV6-2 or TRBV6-3 with TRBJ1-1; D not resolved. V lost 2 bases to trimming and J lost 1 base, with 5 bases between them. Per germline, CDR1 MNHEY and CDR2 SVGEGT. The CDR3 has 13 residues. Here the CDR3 reads CASSYGQNTEAFF. CDR3 nucleotides: TGTGCCAGCAGTTACGGGCAGAACACTGAAGCTTTCTTT.

Many counts were recorded for this clonotype. This chain joins TRBV15 and TRBJ2-7; TRBD1 agrees at 7 bases. Germline V gives CDR1 LNHNV, CDR2 YYDKDF (reference sequence). This CDR3 has 16 amino acids. Trimming took 0 bases from V and 2 from J; bases not matched to a gene: 7. CDR3 sequence reads: CATSRDFRQGAYEQYF. The CDR3 coding sequence is TGTGCCACCAGCAGAGATTTTAGGCAGGGGGCCTACGAGCAGTACTTC.